A single sample gave rise to the 14 T cell receptor beta chains below, sequenced in a study of monozygotic twins with inflammatory bowel disease. TCRdb derives one entry per CDR3 protein from the 5' RACE reads, leaving out DNA. Recorded for this sample: 400,000 to 500,000 distinct CDR3 sequences. What was sequenced was blood. These receptors came from a human donor with ulcerative colitis or Crohn's disease, or a healthy co-twin of an affected twin (not recorded which).

V is TRBV10-3 and J is TRBJ2-1. The CDR3 spans 15 residues. The germline CDR1 and CDR2 sequences are ENHRY and SYGVKD. This CDR3 reads CAISASRGSYNEQFF.

The rearrangement uses TRBV7-2 and TRBJ1-2; the TCRdb call, TRBD1, lacks DNA for checking. CDR3 length equals 15 residues. Germline assignment: CDR1 SGHTA and CDR2 FQGNSA. The CDR3 sequence is CASSFLTGGTYGYTF.

This chain links TRBV24-1 with TRBJ2-1; TCRdb names TRBD2, which stays unverified in the absence of DNA. Germline CDR1 and CDR2: KGHDR and SFDVKD. There are 16 residues in the CDR3. This CDR3 is CATSDVTSGSPNEQFF.

The genes are TRBV25-1 and TRBJ2-1; TCRdb's D call, TRBD1, is unchecked because there is no DNA. The germline V gene has CDR1 MGHDK and CDR2 SYGVNS. This CDR3 is built from 18 residues. The CDR3 is CATQTGTGVHVNDNEQFF.

The chain has TRBV4-1 and TRBJ1-5. This CDR3 has 15 residues. CDR1 MGHRA and CDR2 YSYEKL come from the germline V gene. The CDR3 protein is CASSHNTDSNQPQHF.

The rearrangement links TRBV6-6 to TRBJ1-1. The CDR3 length is 13 residues. Germline V gene lookup returns CDR1 MNHNY and CDR2 SVGAGI (reference sequence). CDR3 protein: CASSYDRDTEAFF.

The rearrangement links TRBV7-2 to TRBJ2-7. Germline assignment: CDR1 SGHTA and CDR2 FQGNSA. The CDR3 has 12 residues. The CDR3 protein is CASSPDGDEQYF.

The chain joins TRBV21-1 to TRBJ1-5. TRBV21-1 is described as a pseudogene. The CDR3 sequence is 15 residues long. Here the CDR3 reads CASSKARDSNQPQHF.

The chain carries TRBV20-1 and TRBJ1-4. The CDR3 sequence is 15 residues long. CDR1 is DFQATT and CDR2 is SNEGSKA in the germline V gene (reference sequence). The CDR3 loop is CSARDLETGNEKLFF.

The CDR3 spells CASSLFSGGGNTEAFF. The chain is built from TRBV11-2 and TRBJ1-1; TCRdb outputs TRBD1, but without DNA this stays unchecked. There are 16 residues in the CDR3. Germline CDR1 SGHAT, CDR2 FQNNGV.

The V and J genes are TRBV7-8 and TRBJ2-7; TCRdb designates TRBD1, a call that cannot be tested without DNA. Germline assignment: CDR1 SGHVS and CDR2 FQNEAQ. The CDR3 loop spans 13 amino acids. CDR3 sequence: CASSPRTVSEQYF.

The V call is TRBV20-1, the J call TRBJ1-3; TCRdb calls TRBD1, which cannot be checked without DNA. This CDR3 spans 13 amino acids. The V gene's germline CDR1 is DFQATT and CDR2 SNEGSKA (reference sequence). The CDR3 spells CSSRGLSGNTIYF.

The chain couples TRBV20-1 to TRBJ1-2; absent DNA, TCRdb's TRBD1 call cannot be checked. The CDR3 has 14 residues. Looked up from germline, CDR1 is DFQATT and CDR2 is SNEGSKA (reference sequence). The CDR3 is CSATFHRGLYGYTF.

The rearrangement links TRBV29-1 to TRBJ1-1. CDR3 length: 13 amino acids. Germline lookup yields CDR1 SQVTM and CDR2 ANQGSEA. CDR3 sequence reads: CSVCLLAGREAFF.